This T cell receptor beta chain came from a study of T cells after posttransplantation cyclophosphamide (dated by TCRdb to 2016 to 2017). The study in broad terms: Using TRB sequencing, the study followed how the T cell repertoire reconstituted after myeloablative bone marrow transplantation in which posttransplantation cyclophosphamide served as GVHD prophylaxis. Antigen receptor sequencing covered samples from some 35 PTCy-treated patients and some 15 of their related bone marrow donors. In 3 patients, TRB sequencing was also performed on up to about 3 more blood samples taken 2 to 5.2 years after transplant, and in 4 patients, pretransplant blood was also TRB-sequenced. Public TRB sequences were queried against a database of over 3,500 sequences associated with responses to pathogens, tumor antigens, self-antigens and alloantigens. Blood from all 35 or so PTCy patients who had 1-year posttransplant specimens underwent TRB sequencing. Because TRA and TRB clonality were tightly correlated in 9 samples, subsequent TCR analyses were focused on TRB only.

This specimen's treatment or condition label, per the study, means: high-dose cyclophosphamide on days +3 and +4 as single-agent GVHD prophylaxis. For conditioning, the PTCy patients got busulfan and fludarabine, then a related or unrelated marrow graft, followed by cyclophosphamide on days +3 and +4. PTCy-treated patients came from a prospective multi-institutional clinical trial. Peripheral blood and bone marrow mononuclear cells were isolated by Ficoll-Hypaque density centrifugation and were cryopreserved. The trim is 8 bases for V and 0 bases for J, with a gap of 8 bases between the germline ends. CDR1 SEHNR and CDR2 FQNEAQ were looked up in the germline V gene (reference sequence). From the cysteine up to the phenylalanine, the CDR3 has a length of 12 residues. Kept here is only the CDR3 DNA, which spans 36 bases and is read in frame from base 1. Study-level results and caveats: Donor-recipient similarity was low at 1-2 months but increased during the first year, and donor CD8+ memory clones often dominated later blood repertoires. The TRB repertoires of T cells infiltrating skin or GI tract showed only limited overlap with the TRB repertoires of T cells in blood. Across over 40 patients, TRB clonality was highly associated with recipient CMV seropositivity and CMV reactivation, and diversity in PTCy patients was similar to diversity in CNI/methotrexate controls.

TRB sequencing was run on genomic DNA with either the immunoSEQ assay at survey resolution or the hsTCRB kit. Per the authors' processing: The immunoSEQ software handled the initial read processing, while the LymphoSeq R package was used for the repertoire analyses. Clonality was computed as 1 minus normalized Shannon entropy; Gini coefficient was also calculated for each TRB dataset. To infer phenotypes in unsorted samples, TRB sequences from sorted subsets of the recipient or donor were mapped onto the unsorted samples of the same recipient. TCRdb stores this immuneACCESS table with in-frame sequences only. Part of the clones is absent; in the studies checked, under half of the shortfall reflects unresolved V genes, and no reason is known for the rest. That table furnishes V, J and clone size, whereas the DNA furnished D and trimming. This sample has some 20,000 clones in its table, and less than 80% of those were observed once. Jointly, the top ten make up 27% of the sample.

About this clone itself: Its recognized antigen is unknown. Per-base quality was not reported, and no clone a single base away is much larger than it.

This chain joins TRBV7-9 to TRBJ2-7; the D gene remains uncertain. The source material was PBMCs, sampled after an allogeneic stem cell transplant with post-transplant cyclophosphamide. The clonotype originates from a male patient in his 30s who received an allogeneic stem cell transplant from a related donor, was CMV-positive, and had acute GVHD only. Some T cells may be donor cells from the graft after a transplant. Read as DNA, the sequence is TGTGCCAGCGGCGGCAACTCCTACGAGCAGTACTTC. Its coded protein is CASGGNSYEQYF.